Listed below are T cell receptor beta chains from one sample, sequenced in a study of T cells after yellow fever vaccination. TCRdb ran MiXCR on the 5' RACE reads and lists one entry per CDR3 protein. The sample carries about 260,000 distinct CDR3 sequences, roughly 3.5% recorded once. The sample here was PBMCs, taken 15 days after the yellow fever booster vaccination. These TCRs come from a man between 18 and 35 years old who received the YFV17D yellow fever vaccine. CDR3s include the opening cysteine and the closing phenylalanine or tryptophan. Each record gives: J gene, V gene, D gene, clone size, CDR3 DNA, CDR3 protein. D genes are given only for firm matches. Clone size is given as once, few, many or a size class.

>TRBJ2-5|TRBV29-1|-|many
TGCAGCGTTGAAGTGGTCGGACCCTACCAAGAGACCCAGTACTTC
CSVEVVGPYQETQYF
>TRBJ1-6|TRBV12-3/TRBV12-4|-|many
TGTGCCAGCAGTTTATCCGCGGGTTATTCACCCCTCCACTTT
CASSLSAGYSPLHF
>TRBJ2-5|TRBV7-8|-|many
TGTGCCAGCAGCTTCAGACGGCTGATCCCCCAAGAGACCCAGTACTTC
CASSFRRLIPQETQYF
>TRBJ1-5|TRBV7-9|TRBD1|many
TGTGCCAGCAGCCTCGGACAGGGGGTCCAGCCCCAGCATTTT
CASSLGQGVQPQHF
>TRBJ2-5|TRBV20-1|-|many
TGCAGTGCTAGAGATTTTCGTGGGGGCCAAGAGACCCAGTACTTC
CSARDFRGGQETQYF
>TRBJ1-6|TRBV27|-|many
TGTGCCAGCAGTGGCGAGGTTTCACCCCTCCACTTT
CASSGEVSPLHF
>TRBJ1-1|TRBV5-5|TRBD1|many
TGTGCCAGCAGGGCCGGGACAGACACTGAAGCTTTCTTT
CASRAGTDTEAFF
>TRBJ1-1|TRBV7-6|-|many
TGTGCCAGCAGCCCGCACAGGATTAACACTGAAGCTTTCTTT
CASSPHRINTEAFF
>TRBJ2-1|TRBV4-3|-|many
TGCGCCAGCAGCTTATGGTCCCAGAGCTCCTACAATGAGCAGTTCTTC
CASSLWSQSSYNEQFF
>TRBJ1-5|TRBV28|-|many
TGTGCCAGCACATCCGACAGTCTATATCAGCCCCAGCATTTT
CASTSDSLYQPQHF
>TRBJ2-3|TRBV19|-|many
TGTGCCAGCCTGCGTGGAGGGACAGATACGCAGTATTTT
CASLRGGTDTQYF
>TRBJ1-1|TRBV20-1|-|many
TGCAGGGCCGGCTGGAAGAACACTGAAGCTTTCTTT
CRAGWKNTEAFF
>TRBJ1-1|TRBV7-2|-|many
TGTGCCAGCAGCTTACTGAACACTGAAGCTTTCTTT
CASSLLNTEAFF
>TRBJ1-1|TRBV5-5|-|many
TGTGCCAGCAGCTTGGTTCAGGGATATATGAACACTGAAGCTTTCTTT
CASSLVQGYMNTEAFF